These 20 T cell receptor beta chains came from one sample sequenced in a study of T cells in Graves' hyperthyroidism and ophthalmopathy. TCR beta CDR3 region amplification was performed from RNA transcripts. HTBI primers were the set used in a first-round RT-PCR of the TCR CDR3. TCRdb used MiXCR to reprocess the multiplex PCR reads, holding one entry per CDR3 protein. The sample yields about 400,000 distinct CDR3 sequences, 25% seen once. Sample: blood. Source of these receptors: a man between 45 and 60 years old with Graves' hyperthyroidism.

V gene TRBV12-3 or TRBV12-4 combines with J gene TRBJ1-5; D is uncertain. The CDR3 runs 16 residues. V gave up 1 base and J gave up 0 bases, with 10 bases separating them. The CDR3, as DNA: TGTGCCAGCAGTTTAGAAGGCGGGTATAGCAATCAGCCCCAGCATTTT. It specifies CASSLEGGYSNQPQHF.

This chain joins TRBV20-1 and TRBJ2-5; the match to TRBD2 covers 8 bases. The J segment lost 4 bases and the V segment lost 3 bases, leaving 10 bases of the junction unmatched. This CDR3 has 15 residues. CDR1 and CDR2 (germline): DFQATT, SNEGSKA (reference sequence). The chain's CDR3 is CSARNPAGVGETQYF. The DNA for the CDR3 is TGCAGTGCTAGGAACCCAGCGGGAGTCGGAGAGACCCAGTACTTC.

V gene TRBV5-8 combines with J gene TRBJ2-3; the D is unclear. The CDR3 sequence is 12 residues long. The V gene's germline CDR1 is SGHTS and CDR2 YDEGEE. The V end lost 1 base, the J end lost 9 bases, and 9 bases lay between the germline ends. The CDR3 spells CASSLSRVTQYF. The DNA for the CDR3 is TGTGCCAGCAGCTTGAGTAGGGTGACGCAGTATTTT.

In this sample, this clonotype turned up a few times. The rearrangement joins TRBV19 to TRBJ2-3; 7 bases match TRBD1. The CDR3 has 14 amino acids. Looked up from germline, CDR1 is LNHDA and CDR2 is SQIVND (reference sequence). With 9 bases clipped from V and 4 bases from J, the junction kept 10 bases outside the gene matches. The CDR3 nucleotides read TGTGCCAGCTCACCCACAGGACAGGCAGATACGCAGTATTTT. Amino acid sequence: CASSPTGQADTQYF.

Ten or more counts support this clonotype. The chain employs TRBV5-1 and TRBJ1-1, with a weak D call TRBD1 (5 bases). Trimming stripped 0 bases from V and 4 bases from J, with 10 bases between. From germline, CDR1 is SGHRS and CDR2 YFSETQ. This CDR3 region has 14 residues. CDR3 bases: TGCGCCAGCAGCTTGGCGCGCGGGGGCACTGAAGCTTTCTTT. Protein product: CASSLARGGTEAFF. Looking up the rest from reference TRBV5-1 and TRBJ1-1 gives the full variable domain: KAGVTQTPRYLIKTRGQQVTLSCSPISGHRSVSWYQQTPGQGLQFLFEYFSETQRNKGNFPGRFSGRQFSNSRSEMNVSTLELGDSALYLCASSLARGGTEAFFGQGTRLTVV.

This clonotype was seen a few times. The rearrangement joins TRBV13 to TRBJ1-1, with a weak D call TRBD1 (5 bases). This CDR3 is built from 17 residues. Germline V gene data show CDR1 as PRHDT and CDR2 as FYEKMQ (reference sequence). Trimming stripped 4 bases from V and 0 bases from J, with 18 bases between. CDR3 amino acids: CASSSHRGTRMNTEAFF. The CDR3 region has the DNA TGTGCCAGCAGCTCACACCGTGGGACTCGAATGAACACTGAAGCTTTCTTT.

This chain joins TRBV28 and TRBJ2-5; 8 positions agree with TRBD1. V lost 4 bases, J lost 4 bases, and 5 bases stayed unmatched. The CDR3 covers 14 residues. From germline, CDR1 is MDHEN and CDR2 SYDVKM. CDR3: CASSSDRGIETQYF. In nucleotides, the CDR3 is TGTGCCAGCAGTTCCGACAGGGGTATAGAGACCCAGTACTTC.

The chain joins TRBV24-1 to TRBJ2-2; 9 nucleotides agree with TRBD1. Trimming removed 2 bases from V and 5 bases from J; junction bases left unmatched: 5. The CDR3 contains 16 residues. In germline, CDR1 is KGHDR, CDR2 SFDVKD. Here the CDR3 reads CATSDSGQGRTGELFF. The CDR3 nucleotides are TGTGCCACCAGTGATTCGGGACAGGGTCGGACCGGGGAGCTGTTTTTT.

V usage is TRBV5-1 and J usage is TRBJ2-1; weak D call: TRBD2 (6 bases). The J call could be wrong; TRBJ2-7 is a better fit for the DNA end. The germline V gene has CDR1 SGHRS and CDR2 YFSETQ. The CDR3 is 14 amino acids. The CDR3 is CASSFGGTHNEQYF. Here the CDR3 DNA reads TGCGCCAGCAGCTTCGGAGGGACCCACAATGAGCAGTACTTC.

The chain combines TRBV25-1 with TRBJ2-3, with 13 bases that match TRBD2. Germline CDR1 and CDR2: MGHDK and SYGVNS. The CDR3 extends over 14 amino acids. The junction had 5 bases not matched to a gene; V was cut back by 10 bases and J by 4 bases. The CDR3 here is CANGGLAGPDTQYF. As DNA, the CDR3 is TGTGCCAATGGGGGACTAGCGGGACCAGATACGCAGTATTTT.

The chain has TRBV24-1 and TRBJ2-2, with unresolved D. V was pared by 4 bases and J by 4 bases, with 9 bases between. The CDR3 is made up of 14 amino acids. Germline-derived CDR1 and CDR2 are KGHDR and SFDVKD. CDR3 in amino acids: CATSEGGSTGELFF. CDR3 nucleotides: TGTGCCACCAGTGAGGGCGGCAGCACCGGGGAGCTGTTTTTT.

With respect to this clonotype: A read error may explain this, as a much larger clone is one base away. The CDR3 DNA reads as TGTGCCAGCAGCCATCGGGGACAACCACAAGAGACCCAGTACTTC. Translating gives CASSHRGQPQETQYF. The chain carries TRBV3-1 and TRBJ2-5; D is perhaps TRBD1 (6 bases). CDR1 and CDR2 from the germline V gene are LGHDT and YNNKEL (reference sequence). CDR3 length: 15 amino acids. The V end was cut by 3 bases, the J end by 2 bases, with 13 bases between.

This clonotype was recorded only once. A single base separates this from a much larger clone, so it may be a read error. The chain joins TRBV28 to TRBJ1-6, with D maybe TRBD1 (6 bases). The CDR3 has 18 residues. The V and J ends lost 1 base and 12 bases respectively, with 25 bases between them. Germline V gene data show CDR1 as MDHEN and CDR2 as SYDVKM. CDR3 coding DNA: TGTGCCAGCAGTTTATCGCCCTGGGAGGGTGGGGGGCGATTACCCCTCCACTTT. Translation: CASSLSPWEGGGRLPLHF.

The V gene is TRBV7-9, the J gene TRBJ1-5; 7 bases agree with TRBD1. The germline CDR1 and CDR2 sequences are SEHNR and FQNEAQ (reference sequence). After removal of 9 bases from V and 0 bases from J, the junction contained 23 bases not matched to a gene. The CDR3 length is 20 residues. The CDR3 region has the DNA TGTGCCAGTCCCCGTACTCCCAGGCTGGGACAGATATATAGCAATCAGCCCCAGCATTTT. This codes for CASPRTPRLGQIYSNQPQHF. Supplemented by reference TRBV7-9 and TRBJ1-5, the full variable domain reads DTGVSQNPRHKITKRGQNVTFRCDPISEHNRLYWYRQTLGQGPEFLTYFQNEAQLEKSRLLSDRFSAERPKGSFSTLEIQRTEQGDSAMYLCASPRTPRLGQIYSNQPQHFGDGTRLSIL.

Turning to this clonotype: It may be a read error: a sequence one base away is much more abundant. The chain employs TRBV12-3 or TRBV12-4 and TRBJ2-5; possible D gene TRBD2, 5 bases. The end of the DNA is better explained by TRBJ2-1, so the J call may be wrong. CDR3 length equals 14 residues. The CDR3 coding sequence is TGTGCCAGCAGTTTAGCGGAGGAGGTGGAGACCCAGTTCTTC. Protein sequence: CASSLAEEVETQFF.

CDR3 coding DNA: TGTGCCAGTAGGGAGTTCCCGGGGTACACTGAAGCTTTCTTT. Amino acids: CASREFPGYTEAFF. The gene calls are TRBV19 and TRBJ1-1; D not resolved. The V gene's germline CDR1 is LNHDA and CDR2 SQIVND (reference sequence). Between the trimmed V and J ends, which lost 6 bases and 3 bases, there was a span of 14 bases. The CDR3 contains 14 residues.

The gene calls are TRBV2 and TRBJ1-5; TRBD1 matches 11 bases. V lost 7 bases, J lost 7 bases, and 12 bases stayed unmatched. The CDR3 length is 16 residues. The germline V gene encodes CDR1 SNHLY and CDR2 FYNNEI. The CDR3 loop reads CASTGRGQGAGQPQHF. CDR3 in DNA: TGTGCCAGCACCGGACGAGGACAGGGGGCCGGACAGCCCCAGCATTTT.

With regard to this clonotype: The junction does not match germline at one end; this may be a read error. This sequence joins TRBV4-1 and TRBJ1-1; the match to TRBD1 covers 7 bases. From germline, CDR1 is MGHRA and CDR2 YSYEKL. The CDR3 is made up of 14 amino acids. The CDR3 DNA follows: TGTGCCAGCAGCGGAGGGGGCGCCTTCACTGAAGCTTTCTTT. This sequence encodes CASSGGGAFTEAFF.

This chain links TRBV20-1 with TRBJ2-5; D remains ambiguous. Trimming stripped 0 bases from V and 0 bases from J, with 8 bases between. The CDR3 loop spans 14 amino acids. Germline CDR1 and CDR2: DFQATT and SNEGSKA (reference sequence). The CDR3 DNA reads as TGCAGTGCTAGAGATTACACAAACCAAGAGACCCAGTACTTC. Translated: CSARDYTNQETQYF.

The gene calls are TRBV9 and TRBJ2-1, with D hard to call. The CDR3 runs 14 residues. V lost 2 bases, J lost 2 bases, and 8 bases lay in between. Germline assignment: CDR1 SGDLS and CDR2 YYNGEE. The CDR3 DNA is TGTGCCAGCAGCGTTGGTGGGGCCTACAATGAGCAGTTCTTC. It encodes CASSVGGAYNEQFF.